The 9 T cell receptor beta chains presented below share a single source sample, sequenced in a study of blood T cells in healthy people across ages. Primers used in a second PCR of roughly 7 to 12 cycles were a sample-barcoded 5' primer and a J-beta primer mix. TCRdb re-derived calls from the 5' RACE reads in MiXCR, one entry per CDR3 protein. The sample holds hundreds of thousands of distinct CDR3 sequences, around 49% seen once. The sequenced sample consisted of blood. The receptors shown here come from a woman aged 60-70 years in good health.

This clonotype was seen a single time. This chain joins TRBV27 and TRBJ2-3; D gene uncertain. The CDR3 has 15 amino acids. V lost 2 bases to trimming and J lost 2 bases, with 11 bases between them. The germline V gene has CDR1 MNHEY and CDR2 SMNVEV (reference sequence). The CDR3 DNA follows: TGTGCCAGCAGTTTAAACCCCGGAAACACAGATACGCAGTATTTT. Translating it yields CASSLNPGNTDTQYF.

V is TRBV10-3 and J is TRBJ2-7; 10 bases are shared with TRBD2. V shed 5 bases and J 2 bases; nucleotides not matched to a gene: 12. This CDR3 spans 17 amino acids. Germline CDR1 and CDR2: ENHRY and SYGVKD. CDR3 nucleotides: TGTGCCATCAGTTCCGGGACTAGCGTGAATTCCGCCTACGAGCAGTACTTC. This codes for CAISSGTSVNSAYEQYF.

The chain couples TRBV20-1 to TRBJ2-1; D not resolved. The CDR3 is 12 amino acids. The V end was cut by 6 bases, the J end by 6 bases, with 12 bases between. Germline V lookup: CDR1 DFQATT, CDR2 SNEGSKA (reference sequence). The CDR3 coding sequence is TGCAGTGCGGAAGGGCAGTCCAATGAGCAGTTCTTC. Translated, it gives CSAEGQSNEQFF.

This rearrangement joins TRBV7-2 to TRBJ2-5, with 11 bases fitting TRBD2. Germline V lookup: CDR1 SGHTA, CDR2 FQGNSA. The CDR3 runs to 15 residues. The V gene end was trimmed by 5 bases and the J gene end by 4 bases; junction bases not matched to a gene: 6. This CDR3 reads CASSVSGRAPETQYF. Here the CDR3 DNA reads TGTGCCAGCAGCGTTAGCGGGAGGGCCCCAGAGACCCAGTACTTC.

A few counts support this clonotype. The chain recombines TRBV4-1 with TRBJ1-2; TRBD1 aligns across 7 bases. The V gene end was trimmed by 1 base and the J gene end by 4 bases; junction bases not matched to a gene: 12. CDR1 and CDR2 (germline): MGHRA, YSYEKL. CDR3 length: 17 amino acids. The CDR3 DNA reads as TGCGCCAGCAGCCAAGGTCTACAGGGGAGCGGGGGCTATGGCTACACCTTC. It codes for CASSQGLQGSGGYGYTF.

This clonotype has a single count. The V and J genes are TRBV20-1 and TRBJ2-7; weak D call: TRBD1 (5 bases). Trimming shortened V by 6 bases and J by 3 bases, and 12 bases separated the two germline ends. This CDR3 is built from 12 residues. The V gene's germline CDR1 is DFQATT and CDR2 SNEGSKA (reference sequence). CDR3 DNA: TGCAGTGCCCCAGGGCAAGTCTACGAGCAGTACTTC. It yields the protein CSAPGQVYEQYF.

This clonotype was detected only a few times. V and J are TRBV20-1 and TRBJ2-3; 8 bases are a match to TRBD1. J gave up 1 base and V 5 bases, and 8 bases lay outside the gene matches. CDR1 and CDR2 from the germline V gene are DFQATT and SNEGSKA (reference sequence). The CDR3 loop spans 15 amino acids. The CDR3 sequence: CSAPRTGRGTDTQYF. The CDR3 nucleotides are TGCAGTGCTCCTAGGACAGGGCGGGGCACAGATACGCAGTATTTT.

For the CDR3, the DNA is TGTGCCAGCAGTTTCCCCCGGGGTGAGCAGTTCTTC. It specifies CASSFPRGEQFF. This chain connects TRBV27 to TRBJ2-1, with TRBD2 as a possible D gene (5 bases). From germline, CDR1 is MNHEY and CDR2 SMNVEV (reference sequence). The CDR3 spans 12 residues. The V end was cut by 3 bases, the J end by 9 bases, with 9 bases between.

A word on this clonotype: At one end the junction does not follow the germline gene, possibly because of a read error. The chain employs TRBV20-1 and TRBJ2-1; D is perhaps TRBD2 (5 bases). The V gene's germline CDR1 is DFQATT and CDR2 SNEGSKA (reference sequence). The CDR3 runs to 13 residues. The DNA of the CDR3 is TGCAGTACTAGAGATTATTGGTCAGAGACCCAGTTCTTC. This gives the protein CSTRDYWSETQFF.